These 23 T cell receptor beta chains were all obtained from the same sample, sequenced in a study of blood T cell repertoires in COVID-19. Only in-frame clones appear in the TCRdb table, and some are missing; sequencing was by immunoSEQ multiplex PCR. Among about 270,000 clones, about nine tenths were seen once, and the ten largest hold under 4.5%. The sequenced sample was peripheral blood. The source of these receptors is a man aged 55 to 70 who had recovered from COVID-19.

This chain joins TRBV6-2 or TRBV6-3 and TRBJ1-2; tentative D call: TRBD1 (5 bases). Trimming shortened V by 2 bases and J by 4 bases, and 14 bases separated the two germline ends. The CDR3 totals 15 residues. Per germline, CDR1 MNHEY and CDR2 SVGEGT. CDR3 sequence reads: CASSYALGRAYGYTF. CDR3 DNA: TGTGCCAGCAGTTACGCCCTGGGGCGAGCCTATGGCTACACCTTC.

This chain joins TRBV7-2 and TRBJ2-3; 10 positions match TRBD2. This CDR3 is built from 17 residues. V lost 1 base, J lost 6 bases, and 10 bases stayed unmatched. CDR1 SGHTA and CDR2 FQGNSA come from the germline V gene. The CDR3 region has the DNA TGTGCCAGCAGCTTAGGTGCCCTAGCGGGGGCGTTGGATACGCAGTATTTT. Protein sequence: CASSLGALAGALDTQYF.

This clone was recorded once. V is TRBV6-5 and J is TRBJ2-3, with 7 bases fitting TRBD2. Germline lookup yields CDR1 MNHEY and CDR2 SVGAGI. This CDR3 spans 15 amino acids. V lost 5 bases and J lost 2; bases outside the gene matches: 7. CDR3 protein: CASSTPGLSTDTQYF. For the CDR3, the DNA is TGTGCCAGCAGTACCCCGGGACTATCCACAGATACGCAGTATTTT.

The chain has TRBV27 and TRBJ2-7; 7 bases agree with TRBD1. CDR3 size: 14 residues. V lost 4 bases to trimming and J lost 1 base; unmatched junction nucleotides: 4. CDR1 and CDR2 from the germline V gene are MNHEY and SMNVEV (reference sequence). As DNA, the CDR3 is TGTGCCAGCAGTTCACGGACAGGTTCCTACGAGCAGTACTTC. It translates to CASSSRTGSYEQYF.

The rearrangement joins TRBV19 to TRBJ1-3; no clear D. The germline V gene has CDR1 LNHDA and CDR2 SQIVND (reference sequence). V shed 3 bases and J shed 0 bases, with 9 bases lying between them. This CDR3 is 15 amino acids long. Here the CDR3 reads CASSIGLSSGNTIYF. The CDR3 nucleotides are TGTGCCAGTAGTATTGGACTGAGCTCTGGAAACACCATATATTTT.

The chain joins TRBV7-2 to TRBJ1-2; 8 bases line up with TRBD1. CDR1 is SGHTA, CDR2 FQGNSA, per germline. The CDR3 has 15 residues. V was pared by 10 bases and J by 7 bases, with 17 bases of the junction left unmatched. The CDR3 here is CATSSDRGQGRGYTF. The CDR3 DNA is TGTGCCACTTCGAGCGACCGCGGACAGGGCCGTGGCTACACCTTC.

The gene calls are TRBV29-1 and TRBJ2-5, with D perhaps matching TRBD2 (7 bases). Deletions cut 6 bases from V and 7 bases from J, with 21 bases between. Germline V gene lookup returns CDR1 SQVTM and CDR2 ANQGSEA. CDR3 length: 14 amino acids. CDR3 DNA sequence: TGCAGCGTCATTCGGCGGGGGCGGGACGGGACCCAGTACTTC. Protein sequence: CSVIRRGRDGTQYF.

The chain employs TRBV7-2 and TRBJ2-1; 7 nucleotides match TRBD1. CDR3 length: 16 residues. CDR1 and CDR2 (germline): SGHTA, FQGNSA. The V segment lost 5 bases and the J segment 0 bases; nucleotides outside the gene matches: 7. The CDR3 DNA reads TGTGCCAGCAGCGAAGGGACAGCTAGCTCCTACAATGAGCAGTTCTTC. Translation gives CASSEGTASSYNEQFF.

The chain links TRBV19 to TRBJ1-3, with D possibly matching TRBD1 (5 bases). The CDR3 totals 19 residues. Trimming stripped 5 bases from V and 0 bases from J, with 23 bases between. Germline V gene lookup returns CDR1 LNHDA and CDR2 SQIVND (reference sequence). CDR3 amino acids: CASSQNVDSFFNSGNTIYF. The CDR3 region has the DNA TGTGCCAGTAGTCAAAACGTCGACAGTTTCTTCAACTCTGGAAACACCATATATTTT.

V is TRBV7-3 and J is TRBJ2-5, with 12 nucleotides matching TRBD2. The CDR3 covers 17 residues. The trim removed 2 bases at V and 1 base at J, leaving 5 bases unmatched. Germline CDR1 SGHTA, CDR2 FQGTGA. This CDR3 reads CASSLYGTSGSQETQYF. CDR3 DNA: TGTGCCAGCAGCTTATACGGGACTAGCGGGTCCCAAGAGACCCAGTACTTC.

V usage is TRBV15 and J usage is TRBJ2-1, with D possibly being TRBD1 (5 bases). CDR1 and CDR2 from the germline V gene are LNHNV and YYDKDF (reference sequence). With 0 bases removed from V and 2 bases from J, the gap between germline ends came to 8 bases. The length of the CDR3 is 15 residues. CDR3 sequence: CATSRDQGAYNEQFF. The CDR3, as DNA: TGTGCCACCAGCAGAGATCAAGGGGCCTACAATGAGCAGTTCTTC.

This chain joins TRBV5-1 and TRBJ2-1, with D maybe TRBD1 (5 bases). Per germline, CDR1 SGHRS and CDR2 YFSETQ. Trimming shortened V by 0 bases and J by 5 bases, and 12 bases separated the two germline ends. CDR3 size: 15 residues. For the CDR3, the DNA is TGCGCCAGCAGCTTGGTCGTGACAGACAACAATGAGCAGTTCTTC. It is translated as CASSLVVTDNNEQFF.

This clone was seen more than once but under ten times. The chain couples TRBV7-2 to TRBJ2-7, with 13 positions matching TRBD2. V lost 5 bases, J lost 6 bases, and 10 bases stayed unmatched. In germline, CDR1 is SGHTA, CDR2 FQGNSA. The CDR3 is 16 residues long. This CDR3 is CASSPGTSGALGEQYF. DNA of the CDR3: TGTGCCAGCAGCCCGGGGACTAGCGGGGCACTGGGCGAGCAGTACTTC.

This rearrangement joins TRBV11-3 to TRBJ2-7; 8 bases match TRBD2. Germline lookup yields CDR1 SGHNT and CDR2 YENEEA. The CDR3 has 16 residues. Trimming removed 2 bases from V and 0 bases from J; junction bases left unmatched: 6. As DNA, the CDR3 is TGTGCCAGCAGCTTATCGTGGGGGACTAGCTCCTACGAGCAGTACTTC. It specifies CASSLSWGTSSYEQYF.

The chain employs TRBV6-5 and TRBJ1-2, with 10 bases fitting TRBD1. Germline values: CDR1 MNHEY, CDR2 SVGAGI. Trimming cost V 5 bases and J 4 bases; bases outside gene matches: 4. This CDR3 has 14 residues. CDR3 loop: CASSPGQGSYGYTF. In DNA form, the CDR3 reads TGTGCCAGCAGTCCGGGACAGGGGTCCTATGGCTACACCTTC.

V usage is TRBV27 and J usage is TRBJ2-7, with 10 nucleotides matching TRBD1. The length of the CDR3 is 16 residues. Germline V gene lookup returns CDR1 MNHEY and CDR2 SMNVEV (reference sequence). V trimming: 5 bases; J trimming: 1 base; junction bases outside the gene matches: 8. This chain's CDR3 is CASSPTRDRGSYEQYF. As DNA, the CDR3 is TGTGCCAGCAGTCCAACCAGGGACAGGGGATCCTACGAGCAGTACTTC.

In this sample, this clone turned up many times. The chain has TRBV4-2 and TRBJ2-7, with TRBD1 identical over 11 bases. The J segment lost 4 bases and the V segment lost 5 bases, leaving 7 bases of the junction unmatched. Germline assignment: CDR1 LGHNA and CDR2 YNFKEQ. CDR3 size: 15 residues. CDR3 sequence: CASSRGQGEAYEQYF. The CDR3, as DNA: TGTGCCAGCAGCAGGGGACAGGGGGAGGCATACGAGCAGTACTTC.

For the CDR3, the DNA is TGTGCCAGTAGTATCTCTGCAGGGCGCTCCTACGAGCAGTACTTC. It specifies CASSISAGRSYEQYF. The chain recombines TRBV19 with TRBJ2-7, with D tentatively TRBD1 (5 bases). Germline V lookup: CDR1 LNHDA, CDR2 SQIVND (reference sequence). The V and J ends lost 3 bases and 0 bases respectively, with 12 bases between them. The CDR3 contains 15 residues.

V usage is TRBV27 and J usage is TRBJ2-3, with 9 bases identical to TRBD2. The CDR3 totals 15 residues. Per germline, CDR1 MNHEY and CDR2 SMNVEV (reference sequence). The junction had 1 base not matched to a gene; V was cut back by 2 bases and J by 1 base. The CDR3 reads CASSLLAGRTDTQYF. The DNA of the CDR3 is TGTGCCAGCAGTTTACTAGCGGGGCGCACAGATACGCAGTATTTT.

The V gene is TRBV18, the J gene TRBJ1-2, with D perhaps matching TRBD1 (5 bases). Trimming left V 5 bases short and J 8 bases short, with 12 bases between. The CDR3 contains 12 residues. Germline loops: CDR1 KGHSH, CDR2 LQKENI. CDR3 sequence: CASSGQGRGYTF. The CDR3 DNA sequence: TGTGCCAGCTCAGGGCAGGGCCGCGGCTACACCTTC.

In its sample, this clone was seen a few times. The chain combines TRBV6-1 with TRBJ2-7, with TRBD1 identical over 10 bases. Germline V lookup: CDR1 MNHNS, CDR2 SASEGT. V lost 2 bases and J lost 8; bases outside the gene matches: 9. The length of the CDR3 is 15 residues. This CDR3 is CASSEPGQGIPQQYF. The CDR3 DNA sequence: TGTGCCAGCAGTGAACCGGGACAGGGGATCCCTCAGCAGTACTTC.

The CDR3 spells CASGRGLHQETQYF. The CDR3 nucleotides are TGTGCCAGCGGGAGGGGCCTGCACCAAGAGACCCAGTACTTC. The rearrangement links TRBV18 to TRBJ2-5; 7 nucleotides line up with TRBD2. V was pared by 8 bases and J by 0 bases, with 6 bases of the junction left unmatched. CDR1 is KGHSH, CDR2 LQKENI, per germline. This CDR3 comprises 14 residues.

The V gene is TRBV4-2, the J gene TRBJ2-7, with a possible D match to TRBD1 (6 bases). The germline CDR1 and CDR2 sequences are LGHNA and YNFKEQ. The CDR3 totals 13 residues. The ends were cut back, 4 bases at V and 7 bases at J, with 14 bases in the middle. The CDR3 sequence: CASSRRQVEEQYF. The CDR3 DNA sequence: TGTGCCAGCAGCCGCCGACAGGTGGAAGAGCAGTACTTC.